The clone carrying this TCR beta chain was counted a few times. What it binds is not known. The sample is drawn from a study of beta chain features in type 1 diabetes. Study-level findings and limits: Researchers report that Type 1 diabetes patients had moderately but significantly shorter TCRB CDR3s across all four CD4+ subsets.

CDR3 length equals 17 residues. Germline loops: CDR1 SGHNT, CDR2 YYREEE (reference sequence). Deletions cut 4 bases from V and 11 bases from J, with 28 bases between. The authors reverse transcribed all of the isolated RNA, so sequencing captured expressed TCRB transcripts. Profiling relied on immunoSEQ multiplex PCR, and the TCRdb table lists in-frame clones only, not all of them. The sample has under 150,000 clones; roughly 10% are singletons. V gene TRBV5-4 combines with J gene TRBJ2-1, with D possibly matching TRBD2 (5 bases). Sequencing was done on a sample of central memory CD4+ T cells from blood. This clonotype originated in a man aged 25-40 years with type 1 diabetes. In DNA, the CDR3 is TGTGCCAGCAGCCAAGGGAGTTCCGGAGGAAGCCCCCCTAAGCAGTTCTTC. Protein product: CASSQGSSGGSPPKQFF.